These 23 T cell receptor beta chains were sequenced from one sample in a study of CD8 T cells in ankylosing spondylitis. These receptors' antigens are unknown. A single record per CDR3 protein comes from TCRdb applying MiXCR to the 5' RACE reads. The sample consists of 500,000 to 650,000 distinct CDR3 sequences, approximately 5.3% of them appearing once. Study-wide results and caveats: Seemingly distinctive of ankylosing spondylitis blood was a TCR beta motif formed by eight highly homologous variants.

Sequenced input: blood, either unsorted or a sorted T cell fraction (not recorded which). These receptors were taken from a male donor with ankylosing spondylitis.

This clonotype was picked up many times. The chain couples TRBV4-1 to TRBJ1-2, with TRBD1 identical over 8 bases. Germline CDR1 is MGHRA and CDR2 is YSYEKL. CDR3 length: 16 amino acids. V trimming: 3 bases; J trimming: 6 bases; junction bases outside the gene matches: 12. Here the CDR3 reads CASSHQRGQAGNGYTF. Here the CDR3 DNA reads TGCGCCAGCAGCCATCAAAGGGGACAGGCGGGAAATGGCTACACCTTC.

At least ten counts were recorded for this clonotype. Here the CDR3 reads CSAAPGLGNTEAFF. The CDR3 DNA is TGCAGTGCTGCCCCGGGCCTGGGGAACACTGAAGCTTTCTTT. The genes are TRBV20-1 and TRBJ1-1; D ambiguous. Germline V lookup: CDR1 DFQATT, CDR2 SNEGSKA (reference sequence). The CDR3 is 14 residues long. The V end was cut by 5 bases, the J end by 1 base, with 14 bases between.

The rearrangement uses TRBV7-2 and TRBJ2-1; 9 bases are shared with TRBD1. This CDR3 is 12 amino acids long. Unmatched junction bases numbered 5, after V lost 3 bases and J lost 14 bases. Germline V CDR1 and CDR2: SGHTA, FQGNSA. The CDR3 loop reads CASSLGTGGKFF. CDR3 sequence (DNA): TGTGCCAGCAGCTTGGGTACAGGGGGCAAGTTCTTC.

In its sample, this clonotype was seen many times. The chain has TRBV2 and TRBJ1-5, with D unresolved. CDR1 and CDR2 from the germline V gene are SNHLY and FYNNEI. This CDR3 comprises 13 residues. Trimming pared 3 bases from V and 4 bases from J, leaving 7 bases between. The CDR3 DNA is TGTGCCAGCAGTGATTTAAGGAATCAGCCCCAGCATTTT. Translating it yields CASSDLRNQPQHF.

This clonotype was observed at least ten times. This chain links TRBV6-1 with TRBJ2-3, with TRBD2 identical over 7 bases. The CDR3 is made up of 15 amino acids. Germline CDR1 reads MNHNS; CDR2 reads SASEGT. Trimming took 8 bases from V and 4 from J; bases not matched to a gene: 12. DNA for the CDR3: TGTGCCAGCCCTGCTGGGGGGGGGTTAGCAGATACGCAGTATTTT. Translating gives CASPAGGGLADTQYF.

This clonotype turned up a few times. The CDR3 DNA reads TGTGCCAGCAGTGAGGGGACCAGCGCCGCCGATACGCAGTATTTT. Translating gives CASSEGTSAADTQYF. This chain uses TRBV6-4 with TRBJ2-3; the D call may be TRBD1 or TRBD2 (5 bases each). There are 15 residues in the CDR3. The germline gives CDR1 MRHNA, CDR2 SNTAGT. V was clipped by 3 bases and J by 6 bases, with 16 bases between them.

This clonotype has a count of ten or more. Written as DNA, the CDR3 is TGCAGTGCTAGAGAACTAGCCTACGAGCAGTACTTC. Its protein product is CSARELAYEQYF. V and J are TRBV20-1 and TRBJ2-7; possible D gene TRBD2, 5 bases. The germline V gene encodes CDR1 DFQATT and CDR2 SNEGSKA (reference sequence). V lost 0 bases, J lost 2 bases, and 5 bases lay in between. The CDR3 spans 12 residues.

This clonotype was seen ten or more times. The chain joins TRBV27 to TRBJ2-1, with D perhaps matching TRBD1 or TRBD2 (6 bases each). The V gene lost 8 bases and the J gene lost 8 bases, with 13 bases spanning the gap. CDR3 length: 12 residues. From germline, CDR1 is MNHEY and CDR2 SMNVEV (reference sequence). The CDR3 nucleotides are TGTGCCAGCTCGGTCGGGGGCGATGAGCAGTTCTTC. This sequence encodes CASSVGGDEQFF.

The CDR3 region is CASSPPPSGASTQAFF. CDR3 sequence (DNA): TGTGCCAGCTCACCACCTCCATCGGGGGCGTCTACCCAAGCTTTCTTT. The chain links TRBV18 to TRBJ1-1, with D possibly being TRBD1 (6 bases). Germline CDR1 is KGHSH and CDR2 is LQKENI. The CDR3 length is 16 residues. V was cut by 0 bases and J by 9 bases, with 20 bases left in between.

The chain combines TRBV18 with TRBJ2-2, with 12 bases that match TRBD1. V shed 0 bases, J shed 4 bases, and the junction held 6 bases outside the gene matches. This CDR3 contains 18 residues. Germline V gene lookup returns CDR1 KGHSH and CDR2 LQKENI. The CDR3 coding sequence is TGTGCCAGCTCACCACCGCGAGGGACAGGGGGCACCACCGGGGAGCTGTTTTTT. Translating gives CASSPPRGTGGTTGELFF.

This clonotype was recorded at least ten times. This chain connects TRBV7-6 to TRBJ1-4, with D uncertain. The germline gives CDR1 SGHVS, CDR2 FNYEAQ. The CDR3 length is 17 residues. Trimming removed 3 bases at V and 0 bases at J, with 14 bases between. The CDR3 spells CASSFGSLGATNEKLFF. The DNA for the CDR3 is TGTGCCAGCAGCTTCGGGTCATTGGGTGCAACTAATGAAAAACTGTTTTTT.

This clonotype was counted many times. The chain uses TRBV7-2 and TRBJ2-3, with 11 nucleotides matching TRBD2. Germline V gives CDR1 SGHTA, CDR2 FQGNSA. CDR3 length: 16 residues. With V trimmed by 5 bases and J by 4 bases, 8 bases remained unmatched. The CDR3 DNA reads TGTGCCAGCAGCATTACACTAGCGGGAGAAGCAGATACGCAGTATTTT. Protein sequence: CASSITLAGEADTQYF.

This clonotype was seen ten or more times. The gene calls are TRBV7-2 and TRBJ2-1; a weak D match, TRBD1 (6 bases). The CDR3 extends over 13 amino acids. Germline CDR1 reads SGHTA; CDR2 reads FQGNSA. Trimming removed 1 base from V and 7 bases from J, with 8 bases in between. The CDR3 coding sequence is TGTGCCAGCAGCTTAGACAGGGAAAATGAGCAGTTCTTC. It specifies CASSLDRENEQFF.

The table lists this clonotype with many counts. V and J are TRBV4-1 and TRBJ1-1; D is unclear. This CDR3 is 16 amino acids long. CDR1 is MGHRA and CDR2 is YSYEKL in the germline V gene. The ends were cut back, 4 bases at V and 5 bases at J, with 20 bases in the middle. CDR3 nucleotides: TGCGCCAGCAGCCCAACCTCCTGGTTCCCACCGACTGAAGCTTTCTTT. Translated: CASSPTSWFPPTEAFF.

This clonotype has ten or more counts. The chain recombines TRBV7-9 with TRBJ2-3; D remains ambiguous. The CDR3 runs 13 residues. CDR1 is SEHNR, CDR2 FQNEAQ, per germline (reference sequence). V lost 4 bases to trimming and J lost 1 base, with 6 bases between them. Here the CDR3 reads CASSSPGTDTQYF. The CDR3 DNA follows: TGTGCCAGCAGCTCCCCCGGCACAGATACGCAGTATTTT.

This clonotype has at least ten counts. V is TRBV10-3 and J is TRBJ1-5; tentative D call: TRBD1 (5 bases). Trimming cost V 4 bases and J 5 bases, with 6 bases left between them. There are 12 residues in the CDR3. Germline V gives CDR1 ENHRY, CDR2 SYGVKD. The CDR3: CAISAGDQPQHF. Here the CDR3 DNA reads TGTGCCATCAGTGCGGGGGATCAGCCCCAGCATTTT.

This clonotype has a count of ten or more. The CDR3 nucleotides are TGTGCCACCAGTTTGGAACAGGGGTTGGGTCAGCCCCAGCATTTT. Its protein product is CATSLEQGLGQPQHF. The chain links TRBV15 to TRBJ1-5; 7 nucleotides align to TRBD1. Germline V gives CDR1 LNHNV, CDR2 YYDKDF (reference sequence). J was trimmed by 6 bases and V by 6 bases; bases with no gene match: 11. This CDR3 contains 15 residues.

This clonotype was counted many times. CDR3 sequence (DNA): TGTGCCAGCTCACTAATCAATGAGCAGTTCTTC. Protein product: CASSLINEQFF. V and J are TRBV18 and TRBJ2-1, with D uncertain. Germline V gene sequence: CDR1 KGHSH, CDR2 LQKENI. The CDR3 runs 11 residues. The ends were cut back, 4 bases at V and 6 bases at J, with 4 bases in the middle.

This clonotype was seen at least ten times. This chain joins TRBV5-1 and TRBJ1-2; no reliable D call. This CDR3 is built from 14 residues. Germline V gives CDR1 SGHRS, CDR2 YFSETQ. V lost 1 base, J lost 5 bases, and 12 bases lay in between. The CDR3 DNA follows: TGCGCCAGCAGCTTGCGGGGTCAGACTTATGGCTACACCTTC. It is translated as CASSLRGQTYGYTF.

There are many counts of this clonotype. The chain employs TRBV29-1 and TRBJ2-7; a weak D match, TRBD2 (6 bases). This CDR3 region has 12 residues. Germline CDR1 SQVTM, CDR2 ANQGSEA. V was pared by 7 bases and J by 5 bases, with 15 bases between. CDR3 bases: TGCAGCGCTAAGGAGGGGTCCCACGAGCAGTACTTC. Translation gives CSAKEGSHEQYF.

In its sample, this clonotype was seen many times. As DNA, the CDR3 is TGCAGTGCTGGACATAGCGGGAGTTACAATGAGCAGTTCTTC. Translation: CSAGHSGSYNEQFF. The chain recombines TRBV20-1 with TRBJ2-1; 9 bases are a match to TRBD2. Looked up from germline, CDR1 is DFQATT and CDR2 is SNEGSKA (reference sequence). This CDR3 is built from 14 residues. V lost 5 bases, J lost 4 bases, and 6 bases stayed unmatched.

The chain uses TRBV7-9 and TRBJ1-2; D gene uncertain. Germline values: CDR1 SEHNR, CDR2 FQNEAQ (reference sequence). CDR3 length: 16 residues. The V end lost 5 bases, the J end lost 1 base, and 17 bases lay between the germline ends. The CDR3 protein is CASSLSGARINYGYTF. CDR3 bases: TGTGCCAGCAGCCTAAGCGGTGCCAGAATTAACTATGGCTACACCTTC.

There are many counts of this clonotype. The chain employs TRBV9 and TRBJ2-7; D might be TRBD1 or TRBD2, each matching 5 bases. From germline, CDR1 is SGDLS and CDR2 YYNGEE. CDR3 length equals 14 residues. Trimming shortened V by 2 bases and J by 3 bases, and 12 bases separated the two germline ends. DNA for the CDR3: TGTGCCAGCAGCGTCGGGACGGTTTTCTACGAGCAGTACTTC. This encodes CASSVGTVFYEQYF.